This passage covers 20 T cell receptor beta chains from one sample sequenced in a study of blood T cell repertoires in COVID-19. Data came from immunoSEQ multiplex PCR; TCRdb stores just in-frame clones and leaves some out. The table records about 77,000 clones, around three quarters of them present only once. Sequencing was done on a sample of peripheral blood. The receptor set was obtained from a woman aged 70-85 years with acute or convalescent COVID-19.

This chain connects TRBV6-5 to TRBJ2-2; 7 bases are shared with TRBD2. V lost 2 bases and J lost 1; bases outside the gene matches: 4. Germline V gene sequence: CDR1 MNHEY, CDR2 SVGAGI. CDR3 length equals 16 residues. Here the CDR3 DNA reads TGTGCCAGCAGTTACGGGGTAGCGGGGAACACCGGGGAGCTGTTTTTT. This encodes CASSYGVAGNTGELFF.

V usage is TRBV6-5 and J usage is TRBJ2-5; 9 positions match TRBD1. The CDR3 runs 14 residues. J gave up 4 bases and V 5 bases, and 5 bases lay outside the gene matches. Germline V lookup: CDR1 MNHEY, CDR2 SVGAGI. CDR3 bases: TGTGCCAGCAGTCCAACAGGGGGCAGAGAGACCCAGTACTTC. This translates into CASSPTGGRETQYF.

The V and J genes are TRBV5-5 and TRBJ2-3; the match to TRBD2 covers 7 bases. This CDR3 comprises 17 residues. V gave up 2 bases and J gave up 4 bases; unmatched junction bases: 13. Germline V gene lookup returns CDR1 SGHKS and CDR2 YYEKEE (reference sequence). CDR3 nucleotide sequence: TGTGCCAGCAGCTTCGTAGTAGCGGGTGGATCGGCAGATACGCAGTATTTT. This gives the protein CASSFVVAGGSADTQYF.

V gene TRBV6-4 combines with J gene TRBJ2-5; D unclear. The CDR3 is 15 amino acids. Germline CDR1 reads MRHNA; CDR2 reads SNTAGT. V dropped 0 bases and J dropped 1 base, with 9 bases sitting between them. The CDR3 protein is CASSDSFFSQETQYF. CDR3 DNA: TGTGCCAGCAGTGACTCCTTTTTCTCCCAAGAGACCCAGTACTTC.

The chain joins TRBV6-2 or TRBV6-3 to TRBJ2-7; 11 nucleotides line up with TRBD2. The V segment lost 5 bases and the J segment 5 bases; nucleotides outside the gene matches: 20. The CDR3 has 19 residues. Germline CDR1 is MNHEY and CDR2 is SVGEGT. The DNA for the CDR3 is TGTGCCAGCAGTAGGGGGATGGCTAGCGGGGGGCCAGGTTTCCACGAGCAGTACTTC. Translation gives CASSRGMASGGPGFHEQYF.

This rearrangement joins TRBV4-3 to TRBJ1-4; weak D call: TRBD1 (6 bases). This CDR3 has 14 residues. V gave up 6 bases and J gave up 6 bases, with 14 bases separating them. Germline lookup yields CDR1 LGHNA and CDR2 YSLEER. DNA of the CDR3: TGCGCCAGCAGTCAGACAGGAGGATATGAAAAACTGTTTTTT. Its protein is CASSQTGGYEKLFF.

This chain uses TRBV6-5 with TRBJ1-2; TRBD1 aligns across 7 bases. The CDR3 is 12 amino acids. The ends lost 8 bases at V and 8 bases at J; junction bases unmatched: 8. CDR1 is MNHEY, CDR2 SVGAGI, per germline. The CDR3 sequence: CASYRQGRGYTF. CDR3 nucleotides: TGTGCCAGCTATCGACAGGGAAGGGGCTACACCTTC.

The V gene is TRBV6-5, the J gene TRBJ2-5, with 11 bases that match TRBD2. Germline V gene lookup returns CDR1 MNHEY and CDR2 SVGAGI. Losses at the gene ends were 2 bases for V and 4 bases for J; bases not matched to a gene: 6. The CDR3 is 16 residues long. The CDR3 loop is CASSYGRLAGGETQYF. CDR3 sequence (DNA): TGTGCCAGCAGTTACGGGCGGCTAGCGGGGGGAGAGACCCAGTACTTC.

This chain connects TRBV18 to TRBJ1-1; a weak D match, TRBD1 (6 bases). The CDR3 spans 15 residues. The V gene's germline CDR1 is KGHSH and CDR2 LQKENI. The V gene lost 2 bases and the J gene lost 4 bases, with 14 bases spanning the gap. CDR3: CASSPIVDSITEAFF. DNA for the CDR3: TGTGCCAGCTCACCAATCGTGGACAGCATCACTGAAGCTTTCTTT. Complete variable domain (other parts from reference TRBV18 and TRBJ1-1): NAGVMQNPRHLVRRRGQEARLRCSPMKGHSHVYWYRQLPEEGLKFMVYLQKENIIDESGMPKERFSAEFPKEGPSILRIQQVVRGDSAAYFCASSPIVDSITEAFFGQGTRLTVV.

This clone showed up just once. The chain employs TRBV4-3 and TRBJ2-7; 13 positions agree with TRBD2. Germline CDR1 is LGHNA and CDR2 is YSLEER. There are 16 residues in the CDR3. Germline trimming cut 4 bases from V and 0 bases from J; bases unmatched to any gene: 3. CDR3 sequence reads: CASSLGLAGPSYEQYF. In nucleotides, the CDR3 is TGCGCCAGCAGCCTGGGACTAGCGGGACCCTCCTACGAGCAGTACTTC.

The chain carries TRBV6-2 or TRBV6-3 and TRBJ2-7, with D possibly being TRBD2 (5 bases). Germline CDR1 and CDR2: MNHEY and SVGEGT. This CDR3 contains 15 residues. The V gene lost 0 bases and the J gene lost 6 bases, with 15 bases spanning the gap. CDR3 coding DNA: TGTGCCAGCAGTTACTCGACCCACCGGGGTAGCGAGCAGTACTTC. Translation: CASSYSTHRGSEQYF.

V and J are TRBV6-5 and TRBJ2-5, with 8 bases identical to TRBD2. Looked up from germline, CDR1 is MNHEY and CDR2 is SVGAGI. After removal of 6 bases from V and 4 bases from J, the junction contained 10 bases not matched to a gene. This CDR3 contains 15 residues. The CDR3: CASRPVGLAIETQYF. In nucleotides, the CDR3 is TGTGCCAGCAGGCCGGTCGGACTAGCAATAGAGACCCAGTACTTC.

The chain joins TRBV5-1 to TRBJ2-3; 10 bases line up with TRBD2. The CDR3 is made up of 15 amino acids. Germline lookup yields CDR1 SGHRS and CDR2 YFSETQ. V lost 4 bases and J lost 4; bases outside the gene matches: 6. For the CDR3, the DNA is TGCGCCAGCAGCCCCAGCGGGGGGGAATCAGATACGCAGTATTTT. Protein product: CASSPSGGESDTQYF.

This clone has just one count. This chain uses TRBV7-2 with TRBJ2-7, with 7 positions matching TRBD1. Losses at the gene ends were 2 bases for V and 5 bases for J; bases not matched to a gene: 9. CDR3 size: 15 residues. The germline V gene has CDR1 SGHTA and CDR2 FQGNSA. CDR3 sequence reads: CASSLSTGPYNEQYF. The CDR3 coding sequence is TGTGCCAGCAGCTTATCGACAGGGCCATACAACGAGCAGTACTTC.

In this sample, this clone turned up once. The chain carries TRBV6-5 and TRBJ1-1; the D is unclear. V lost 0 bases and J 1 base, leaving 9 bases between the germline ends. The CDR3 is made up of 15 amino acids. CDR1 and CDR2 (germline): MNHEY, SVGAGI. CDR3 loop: CASSYSKQANTEAFF. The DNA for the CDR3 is TGTGCCAGCAGTTACTCGAAGCAAGCGAACACTGAAGCTTTCTTT.

CDR3: CASSRTGNYGYTF. CDR3 bases: TGTGCCAGCAGCAGGACAGGGAACTATGGCTACACCTTC. The rearrangement links TRBV5-5 to TRBJ1-2; the match to TRBD1 covers 8 bases. This CDR3 contains 13 residues. With 4 bases clipped from V and 2 bases from J, the junction kept 1 base outside the gene matches. Germline CDR1 is SGHKS and CDR2 is YYEKEE (reference sequence).

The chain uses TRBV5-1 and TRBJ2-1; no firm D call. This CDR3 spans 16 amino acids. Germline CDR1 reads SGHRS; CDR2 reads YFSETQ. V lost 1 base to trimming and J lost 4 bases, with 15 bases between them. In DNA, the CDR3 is TGCGCCAGCAGCTTGTATTTTGGGCAGTCTTACAATGAGCAGTTCTTC. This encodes CASSLYFGQSYNEQFF.

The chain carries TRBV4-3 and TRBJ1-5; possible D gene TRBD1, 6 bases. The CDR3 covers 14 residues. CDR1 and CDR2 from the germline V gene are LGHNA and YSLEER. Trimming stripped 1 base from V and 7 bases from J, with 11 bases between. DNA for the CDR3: TGCGCCAGCAGCCAAGGACAGGTACAACAGCCCCAGCATTTT. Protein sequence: CASSQGQVQQPQHF.

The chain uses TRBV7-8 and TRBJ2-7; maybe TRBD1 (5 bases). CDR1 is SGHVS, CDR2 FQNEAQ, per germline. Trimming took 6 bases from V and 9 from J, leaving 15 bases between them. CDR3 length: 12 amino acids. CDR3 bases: TGTGCCAGCAGACCATCAGGGTCGGTGCAGTACTTC. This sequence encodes CASRPSGSVQYF.

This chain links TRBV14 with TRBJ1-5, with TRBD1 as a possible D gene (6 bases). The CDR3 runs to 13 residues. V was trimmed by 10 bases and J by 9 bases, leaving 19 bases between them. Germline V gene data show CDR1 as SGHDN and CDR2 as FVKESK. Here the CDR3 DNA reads TGTGCCACCTCGGACAGCCCCAAGGGGCCCCAGCATTTT. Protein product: CATSDSPKGPQHF.